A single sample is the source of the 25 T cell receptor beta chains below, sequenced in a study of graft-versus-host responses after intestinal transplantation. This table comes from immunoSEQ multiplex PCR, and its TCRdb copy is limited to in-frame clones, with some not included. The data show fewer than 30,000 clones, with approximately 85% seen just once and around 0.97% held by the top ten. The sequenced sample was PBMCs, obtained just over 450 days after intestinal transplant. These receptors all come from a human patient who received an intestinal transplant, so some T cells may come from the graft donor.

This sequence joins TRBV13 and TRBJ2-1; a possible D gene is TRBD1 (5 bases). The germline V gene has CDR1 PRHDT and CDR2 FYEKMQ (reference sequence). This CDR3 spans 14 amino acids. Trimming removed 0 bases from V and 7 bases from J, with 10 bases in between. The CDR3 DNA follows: TGTGCCAGCAGCTTAGGACAGGCAAGGAATGAGCAGTTCTTC. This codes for CASSLGQARNEQFF.

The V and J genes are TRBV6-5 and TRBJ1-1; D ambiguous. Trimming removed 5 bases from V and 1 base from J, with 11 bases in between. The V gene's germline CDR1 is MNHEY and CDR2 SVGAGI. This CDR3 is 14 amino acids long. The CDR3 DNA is TGTGCCAGCAGTGAATTGGGTCCGAACACTGAAGCTTTCTTT. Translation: CASSELGPNTEAFF.

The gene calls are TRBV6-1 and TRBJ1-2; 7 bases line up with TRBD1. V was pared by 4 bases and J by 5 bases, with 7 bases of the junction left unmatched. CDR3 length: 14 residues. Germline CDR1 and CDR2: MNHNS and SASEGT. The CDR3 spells CASSGSGRGYGYTF. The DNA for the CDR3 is TGTGCCAGCAGTGGGTCAGGCAGGGGGTATGGCTACACCTTC.

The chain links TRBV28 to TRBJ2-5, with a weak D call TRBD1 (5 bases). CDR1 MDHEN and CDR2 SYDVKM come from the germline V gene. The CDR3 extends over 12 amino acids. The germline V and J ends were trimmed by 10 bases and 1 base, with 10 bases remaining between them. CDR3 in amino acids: CAITGFQETQYF. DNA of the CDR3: TGTGCCATCACAGGATTCCAAGAGACCCAGTACTTC.

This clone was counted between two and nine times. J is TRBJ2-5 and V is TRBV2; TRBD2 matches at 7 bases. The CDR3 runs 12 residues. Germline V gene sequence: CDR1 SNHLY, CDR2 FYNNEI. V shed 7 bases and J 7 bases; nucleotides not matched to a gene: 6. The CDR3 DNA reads TGTGCCAGCACAACTAGCGAGGTGACCCAGTACTTC. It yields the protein CASTTSEVTQYF.

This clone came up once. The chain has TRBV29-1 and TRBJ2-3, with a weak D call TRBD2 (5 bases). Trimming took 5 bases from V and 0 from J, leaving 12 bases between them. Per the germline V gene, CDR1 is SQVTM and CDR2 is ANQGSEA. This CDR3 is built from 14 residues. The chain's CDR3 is CSVNPGYSTDTQYF. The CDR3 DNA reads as TGCAGCGTTAATCCGGGATATAGCACAGATACGCAGTATTTT.

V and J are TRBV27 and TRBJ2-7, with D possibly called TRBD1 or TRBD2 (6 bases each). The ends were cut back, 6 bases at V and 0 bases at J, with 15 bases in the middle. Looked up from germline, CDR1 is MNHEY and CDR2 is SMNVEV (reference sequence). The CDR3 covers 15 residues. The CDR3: CASSRRGLTSYEQYF. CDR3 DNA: TGTGCCAGCAGCCGCAGGGGACTCACCTCCTACGAGCAGTACTTC.

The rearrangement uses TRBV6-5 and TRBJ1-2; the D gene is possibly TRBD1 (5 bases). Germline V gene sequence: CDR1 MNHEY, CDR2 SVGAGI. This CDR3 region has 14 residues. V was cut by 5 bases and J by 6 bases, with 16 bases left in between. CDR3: CASSPLRKGHGYTF. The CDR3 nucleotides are TGTGCCAGCAGTCCACTACGTAAGGGACATGGCTACACCTTC.

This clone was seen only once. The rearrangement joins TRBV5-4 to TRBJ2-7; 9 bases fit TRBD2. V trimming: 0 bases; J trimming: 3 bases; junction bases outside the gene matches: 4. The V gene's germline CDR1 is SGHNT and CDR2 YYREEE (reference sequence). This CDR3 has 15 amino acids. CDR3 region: CASSLGLAGIYEQYF. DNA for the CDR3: TGTGCCAGCAGCTTGGGTCTAGCGGGGATCTACGAGCAGTACTTC.

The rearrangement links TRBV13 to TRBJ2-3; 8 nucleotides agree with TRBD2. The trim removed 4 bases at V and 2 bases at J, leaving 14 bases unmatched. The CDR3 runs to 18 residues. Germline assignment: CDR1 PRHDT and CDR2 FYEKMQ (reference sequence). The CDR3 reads CASSSGVGAGGPTDTQYF. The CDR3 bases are TGTGCCAGCAGCTCGGGGGTAGGGGCGGGAGGACCCACAGATACGCAGTATTTT.

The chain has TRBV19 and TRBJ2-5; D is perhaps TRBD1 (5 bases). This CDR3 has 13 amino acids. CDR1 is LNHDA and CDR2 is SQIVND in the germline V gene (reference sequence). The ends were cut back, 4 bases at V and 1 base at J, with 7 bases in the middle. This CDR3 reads CASSTGIQETQYF. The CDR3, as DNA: TGTGCCAGTAGTACAGGGATCCAAGAGACCCAGTACTTC. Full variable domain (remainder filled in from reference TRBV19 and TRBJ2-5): DGGITQSPKYLFRKEGQNVTLSCEQNLNHDAMYWYRQDPGQGLRLIYYSQIVNDFQKGDIAEGYSVSREKKESFPLTVTSAQKNPTAFYLCASSTGIQETQYFGPGTRLLVL.

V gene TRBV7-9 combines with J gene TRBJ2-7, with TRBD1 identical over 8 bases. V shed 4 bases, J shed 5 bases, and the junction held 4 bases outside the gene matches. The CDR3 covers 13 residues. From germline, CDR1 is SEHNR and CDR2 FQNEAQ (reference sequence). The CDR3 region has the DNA TGTGCCAGCAGCTACGACAGGGGCGACGAGCAGTACTTC. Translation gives CASSYDRGDEQYF. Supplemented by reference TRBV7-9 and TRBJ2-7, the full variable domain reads DTGVSQNPRHKITKRGQNVTFRCDPISEHNRLYWYRQTLGQGPEFLTYFQNEAQLEKSRLLSDRFSAERPKGSFSTLEIQRTEQGDSAMYLCASSYDRGDEQYFGPGTRLTVT.

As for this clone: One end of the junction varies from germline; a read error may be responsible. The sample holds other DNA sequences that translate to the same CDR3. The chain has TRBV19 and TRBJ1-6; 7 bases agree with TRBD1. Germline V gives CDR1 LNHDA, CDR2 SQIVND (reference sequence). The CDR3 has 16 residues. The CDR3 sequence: CASSIGRDSWNSPLHF. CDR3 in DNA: TGCGCCAGTAGTATAGGTCGGGACAGTTGGAATTCACCCCTCCACTTT.

As DNA, the CDR3 is TGTGCCAGCAGCTTAAGGGTTGTCAGATCCTACGAGCAGTACTTC. Translated, it gives CASSLRVVRSYEQYF. The rearrangement uses TRBV11-2 and TRBJ2-7, with unresolved D. There are 15 residues in the CDR3. The V end was cut by 2 bases, the J end by 1 base, with 12 bases between. Germline V CDR1 and CDR2: SGHAT, FQNNGV.

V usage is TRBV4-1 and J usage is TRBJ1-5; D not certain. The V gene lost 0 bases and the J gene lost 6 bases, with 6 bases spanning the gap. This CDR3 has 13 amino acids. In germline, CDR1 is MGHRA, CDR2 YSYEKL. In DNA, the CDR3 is TGCGCCAGCAGCCAAGATTTAGGTCAGCCCCAGCATTTT. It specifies CASSQDLGQPQHF.

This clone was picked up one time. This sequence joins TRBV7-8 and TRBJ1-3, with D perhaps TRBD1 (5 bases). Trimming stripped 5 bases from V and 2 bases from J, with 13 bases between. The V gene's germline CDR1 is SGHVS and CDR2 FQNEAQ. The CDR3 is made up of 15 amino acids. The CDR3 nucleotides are TGTGCCAGCAGCCCAAATCGGGGGACTGGAAACACCATATATTTT. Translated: CASSPNRGTGNTIYF.

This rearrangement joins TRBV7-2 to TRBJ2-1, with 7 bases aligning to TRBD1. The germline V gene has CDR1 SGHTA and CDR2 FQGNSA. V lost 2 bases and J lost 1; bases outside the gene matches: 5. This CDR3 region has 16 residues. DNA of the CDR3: TGTGCCAGCAGCTTAATGGGACAGATGTCCTACAATGAGCAGTTCTTC. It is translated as CASSLMGQMSYNEQFF.

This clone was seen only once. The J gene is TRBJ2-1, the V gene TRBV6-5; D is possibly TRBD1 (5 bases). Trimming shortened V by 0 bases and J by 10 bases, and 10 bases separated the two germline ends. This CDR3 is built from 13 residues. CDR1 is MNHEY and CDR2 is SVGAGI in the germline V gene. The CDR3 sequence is CASSYSGLEEQFF. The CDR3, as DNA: TGTGCCAGCAGTTACTCGGGGCTTGAGGAGCAGTTCTTC.

In DNA form, the CDR3 reads TGTGCCAGCAGTCGAAAAGCGGGACCATTCGAGCAGTACTTC. This sequence encodes CASSRKAGPFEQYF. This sequence joins TRBV6-1 and TRBJ2-7; 7 nucleotides match TRBD2. The CDR3 length is 14 residues. Germline assignment: CDR1 MNHNS and CDR2 SASEGT. V shed 5 bases, J shed 6 bases, and the junction held 10 bases outside the gene matches.

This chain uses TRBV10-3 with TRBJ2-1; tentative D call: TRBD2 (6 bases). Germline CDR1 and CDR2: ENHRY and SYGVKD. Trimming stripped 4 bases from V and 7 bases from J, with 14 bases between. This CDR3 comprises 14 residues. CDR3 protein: CAISAMPSVNEQFF. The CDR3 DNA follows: TGTGCCATCAGTGCAATGCCTAGCGTTAATGAGCAGTTCTTC.

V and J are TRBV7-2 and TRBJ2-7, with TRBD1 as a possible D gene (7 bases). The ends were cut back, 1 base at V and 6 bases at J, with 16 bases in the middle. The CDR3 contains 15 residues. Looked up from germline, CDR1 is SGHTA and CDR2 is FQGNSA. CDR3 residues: CASSLVWRGQVEQYF. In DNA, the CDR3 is TGTGCCAGCAGCTTAGTGTGGAGGGGGCAGGTCGAGCAGTACTTC.

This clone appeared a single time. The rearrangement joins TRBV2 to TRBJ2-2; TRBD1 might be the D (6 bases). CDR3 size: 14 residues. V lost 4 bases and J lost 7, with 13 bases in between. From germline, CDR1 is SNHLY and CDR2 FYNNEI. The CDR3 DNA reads TGTGCCAGCAGTGTGACTTCAGGGGTCGGGGAGCTGTTTTTT. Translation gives CASSVTSGVGELFF.

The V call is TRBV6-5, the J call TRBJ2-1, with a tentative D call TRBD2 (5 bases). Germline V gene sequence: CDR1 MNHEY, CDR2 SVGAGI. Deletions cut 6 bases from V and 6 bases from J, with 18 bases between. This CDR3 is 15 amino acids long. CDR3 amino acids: CASSRLNIRGNEQFF. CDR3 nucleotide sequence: TGTGCCAGCAGCCGTCTGAATATCCGGGGCAATGAGCAGTTCTTC.

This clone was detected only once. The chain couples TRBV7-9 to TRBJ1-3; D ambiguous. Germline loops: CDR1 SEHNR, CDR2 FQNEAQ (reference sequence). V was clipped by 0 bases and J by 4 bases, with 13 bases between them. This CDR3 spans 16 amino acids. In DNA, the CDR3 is TGTGCCAGCAGCTTAGCACCCTCGATAACGGGAAACACCATATATTTT. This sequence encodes CASSLAPSITGNTIYF.

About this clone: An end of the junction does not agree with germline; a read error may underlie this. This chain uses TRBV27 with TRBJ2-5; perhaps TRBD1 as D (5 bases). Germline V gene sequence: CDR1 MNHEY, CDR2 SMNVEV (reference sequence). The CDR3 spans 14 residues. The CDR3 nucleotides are TGTGCCAGCAATTTATCCAGGGTTACGGAGACCCAGTACTTC. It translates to CASNLSRVTETQYF.